The 30 T cell receptor beta chains in this list originate from one sample, sequenced in a study of blood T cell repertoires in COVID-19. The protocol was immunoSEQ multiplex PCR, while the TCRdb copy is restricted to in-frame clones and leaves out a portion. The table lists approximately 69,000 clones, 84% of them singletons, with 13% in the top ten. The specimen was peripheral blood. These receptors came from a man aged 50 to 59 with COVID-19, enrolled during active disease.

The chain links TRBV7-2 to TRBJ2-1; D perhaps matches TRBD2 (5 bases). The CDR3 loop spans 13 amino acids. The ends were cut back, 4 bases at V and 4 bases at J, with 8 bases in the middle. CDR1 is SGHTA, CDR2 FQGNSA, per germline. The CDR3 bases are TGTGCCAGCAGCTCGGGATCGTACAATGAGCAGTTCTTC. Its translation is CASSSGSYNEQFF.

V gene TRBV14 combines with J gene TRBJ2-1; 9 bases match TRBD1. Trimming took 6 bases from V and 4 from J; bases not matched to a gene: 7. Per the germline V gene, CDR1 is SGHDN and CDR2 is FVKESK. The CDR3 is 15 residues long. CDR3 region: CASSRGTGPYNEQFF. The CDR3, as DNA: TGTGCCAGCAGTCGAGGGACAGGGCCTTACAATGAGCAGTTCTTC.

The gene calls are TRBV9 and TRBJ1-1; D is undetermined. The CDR3 extends over 13 amino acids. Between the trimmed V and J ends, which lost 0 bases and 5 bases, there was a span of 8 bases. Germline CDR1 and CDR2: SGDLS and YYNGEE. CDR3 sequence (DNA): TGTGCCAGCAGCGTAGTTGAACAGACTGAAGCTTTCTTT. It codes for CASSVVEQTEAFF.

The V and J genes are TRBV6-6 and TRBJ2-5; tentatively, D is TRBD1 (7 bases). Germline V gene sequence: CDR1 MNHNY, CDR2 SVGAGI (reference sequence). V was cut by 2 bases and J by 10 bases, with 11 bases left in between. CDR3 length: 12 residues. In nucleotides, the CDR3 is TGTGCCAGCAGTTACGACAGGGAGGTCCAGTACTTC. Amino acid sequence: CASSYDREVQYF.

DNA for the CDR3: TGTGCCAGCAGCTTCCTGGACGGCGGGCAGGGCAATCAGCCCCAGCATTTT. Translation: CASSFLDGGQGNQPQHF. J is TRBJ1-5 and V is TRBV7-9; the D is unclear. The CDR3 is 17 amino acids. The V and J ends lost 3 bases and 2 bases respectively, with 17 bases between them. Germline values: CDR1 SEHNR, CDR2 FQNEAQ (reference sequence). Together with reference TRBV7-9 and TRBJ1-5, the CDR3 gives the full variable domain: DTGVSQNPRHKITKRGQNVTFRCDPISEHNRLYWYRQTLGQGPEFLTYFQNEAQLEKSRLLSDRFSAERPKGSFSTLEIQRTEQGDSAMYLCASSFLDGGQGNQPQHFGDGTRLSIL.

This chain links TRBV7-9 with TRBJ2-7, with TRBD2 matching 7 bases. Trimming took 6 bases from V and 0 from J; bases not matched to a gene: 8. The CDR3 loop spans 15 amino acids. Germline-derived CDR1 and CDR2 are SEHNR and FQNEAQ (reference sequence). In DNA form, the CDR3 reads TGTGCCAGCAGTCGAAGCGGGGTGAGCTCCTACGAGCAGTACTTC. Protein sequence: CASSRSGVSSYEQYF.

The gene calls are TRBV7-2 and TRBJ1-3; the match to TRBD1 covers 7 bases. V lost 4 bases, J lost 1 base, and 1 base stayed unmatched. Germline CDR1 is SGHTA and CDR2 is FQGNSA. This CDR3 is 14 amino acids long. The CDR3 is CASSSGQSGNTIYF. The CDR3 nucleotides are TGTGCCAGCAGCTCGGGACAGTCTGGAAACACCATATATTTT.

The rearrangement links TRBV10-1 to TRBJ2-1, with D possibly TRBD1 on 6 matching bases. The CDR3 covers 12 residues. The germline V gene encodes CDR1 WNHNN and CDR2 SYGVQD (reference sequence). The V end lost 6 bases, the J end lost 11 bases, and 14 bases lay between the germline ends. The CDR3 DNA is TGCGCCAGCAGCGATGGTGGACAGCAGCAGTTCTTC. It is translated as CASSDGGQQQFF.

This chain links TRBV10-2 with TRBJ2-6; D gene unclear. Per the germline V gene, CDR1 is WSHSY and CDR2 is SAAADI. V was pared by 0 bases and J by 4 bases, with 10 bases between. This CDR3 has 16 amino acids. The CDR3 coding sequence is TGCGCCAGCAGTGAGTCGCCCGGGTCCGGGGCCAACGTCCTGACTTTC. Translation gives CASSESPGSGANVLTF.

This clone came up once. J is TRBJ2-7 and V is TRBV27; the D gene is possibly TRBD1 (5 bases). Germline loops: CDR1 MNHEY, CDR2 SMNVEV (reference sequence). The CDR3 extends over 15 amino acids. Trimming removed 4 bases at V and 0 bases at J, with 13 bases between. The CDR3 bases are TGTGCCAGCAGTTCCACAGGAGAAAGCTCCTACGAGCAGTACTTC. Translating it yields CASSSTGESSYEQYF.

CDR3 amino acids: CASSPKNNEQFF. In nucleotides, the CDR3 is TGTGCCAGCAGCCCAAAAAACAATGAGCAGTTCTTC. This chain links TRBV11-2 with TRBJ2-1, with D hard to call. Germline assignment: CDR1 SGHAT and CDR2 FQNNGV. Deletions cut 5 bases from V and 5 bases from J, with 7 bases between. The CDR3 spans 12 residues.

This chain uses TRBV6-4 with TRBJ1-5, with a tentative D call TRBD1 (5 bases). Germline assignment: CDR1 MRHNA and CDR2 SNTAGT. The CDR3 runs 18 residues. V lost 2 bases and J lost 1, with 18 bases in between. CDR3 amino acids: CASSDNGEGMRSNQPQHF. In DNA form, the CDR3 reads TGTGCCAGCAGTGACAATGGGGAGGGGATGCGGAGCAATCAGCCCCAGCATTTT.

The rearrangement uses TRBV6-5 and TRBJ1-2; TRBD1 matches 10 bases. There are 15 residues in the CDR3. Looked up from germline, CDR1 is MNHEY and CDR2 is SVGAGI. The junction had 12 bases not matched to a gene; V was cut back by 6 bases and J by 8 bases. Written as DNA, the CDR3 is TGTGCCAGCAGAACTGCCGGGACAGGGGTATCAGGCTACACCTTC. Translating gives CASRTAGTGVSGYTF.

J is TRBJ2-2 and V is TRBV3-1 (or the pseudogene TRBV3-2); D ambiguous. V lost 1 base and J lost 5, with 5 bases in between. The CDR3 spans 13 residues. Germline V gives CDR1 LGHDT, CDR2 YNNKEL (reference sequence). CDR3 region: CASSQVATGELFF. The CDR3 bases are TGTGCCAGCAGCCAAGTGGCAACCGGGGAGCTGTTTTTT.

The chain is built from TRBV6-1 and TRBJ1-2, with 7 bases aligning to TRBD1. Germline CDR1 reads MNHNS; CDR2 reads SASEGT. This CDR3 region has 17 residues. The trim removed 0 bases at V and 4 bases at J, leaving 11 bases unmatched. CDR3 in DNA: TGTGCCAGCAGTGAAGCAGAGGGGGCGTTAAATTCCTATGGCTACACCTTC. Amino acid sequence: CASSEAEGALNSYGYTF.

The count of this clone is one. The chain couples TRBV7-9 to TRBJ2-5; D not resolved. The CDR3 is made up of 13 amino acids. Germline V gene lookup returns CDR1 SEHNR and CDR2 FQNEAQ (reference sequence). V was pared by 5 bases and J by 2 bases, with 9 bases between. CDR3 protein: CASSPTQQETQYF. CDR3 coding DNA: TGTGCCAGCAGCCCGACTCAACAAGAGACCCAGTACTTC.

The chain carries TRBV5-1 and TRBJ1-5; no firm D call. Deletions cut 9 bases from V and 0 bases from J, with 16 bases between. Looked up from germline, CDR1 is SGHRS and CDR2 is YFSETQ. CDR3 length: 15 residues. CDR3 in DNA: TGCGCCACCTCTCCCACGGGAGCTAGCAATCAGCCCCAGCATTTT. It encodes CATSPTGASNQPQHF.

CDR3: CASSRPDRVDEQYF. The CDR3 nucleotides are TGTGCCAGCAGTCGCCCGGACAGGGTGGACGAGCAGTACTTC. The V call is TRBV6-5, the J call TRBJ2-7; 8 positions agree with TRBD1. The CDR3 consists of 14 residues. V was pared by 5 bases and J by 5 bases, with 8 bases of the junction left unmatched. The germline V gene has CDR1 MNHEY and CDR2 SVGAGI.

V is TRBV4-3 and J is TRBJ1-5, with a possible D match to TRBD1 (5 bases). Trimming left V 1 base short and J 7 bases short, with 8 bases between. The CDR3 consists of 13 residues. Per the germline V gene, CDR1 is LGHNA and CDR2 is YSLEER. This CDR3 reads CASSQAPGQPQHF. The CDR3 nucleotides read TGCGCCAGCAGCCAAGCCCCAGGGCAGCCCCAGCATTTT.

The chain is built from TRBV5-1 and TRBJ2-1; TRBD2 agrees at 10 bases. The CDR3 length is 16 residues. CDR1 and CDR2 (germline): SGHRS, YFSETQ. The J segment lost 7 bases and the V segment lost 1 base, leaving 8 bases of the junction unmatched. CDR3 protein: CASSLSSGGASNEQFF. The CDR3 DNA reads TGCGCCAGCAGCTTGAGCAGCGGGGGGGCCTCTAATGAGCAGTTCTTC.

On this clone itself: The junction does not match germline at one end; this may be a read error. The chain combines TRBV2 with TRBJ2-1; possibly TRBD1 for D (5 bases). From germline, CDR1 is SNHLY and CDR2 FYNNEI. The CDR3 extends over 14 amino acids. This chain's CDR3 is CASILGPSSNEQFF. CDR3 nucleotides: TGTGCCAGCATTCTGGGGCCCTCCTCCAATGAGCAGTTCTTC.

V gene TRBV4-1 combines with J gene TRBJ1-1; perhaps TRBD1 as D (5 bases). Trimming pared 4 bases from V and 1 base from J, leaving 10 bases between. The CDR3 contains 14 residues. Looked up from germline, CDR1 is MGHRA and CDR2 is YSYEKL. DNA of the CDR3: TGCGCCAGCAGCCCCTCAGGGTCGAACACTGAAGCTTTCTTT. Protein product: CASSPSGSNTEAFF.

The chain couples TRBV4-1 to TRBJ1-1, with D unresolved. From germline, CDR1 is MGHRA and CDR2 YSYEKL. The CDR3 is 17 amino acids. V gave up 1 base and J gave up 0 bases, with 15 bases separating them. This chain's CDR3 is CASSQAFTVVVNTEAFF. The CDR3 DNA reads as TGCGCCAGCAGCCAAGCCTTTACAGTTGTGGTGAACACTGAAGCTTTCTTT.

This sequence joins TRBV5-1 and TRBJ2-5; 14 bases map to TRBD2. The trim removed 4 bases at V and 1 base at J, leaving 12 bases unmatched. The CDR3 sequence is 19 residues long. In germline, CDR1 is SGHRS, CDR2 YFSETQ. CDR3 in amino acids: CASSLLGLAGGTPQETQYF. CDR3 nucleotides: TGCGCCAGCAGCCTTCTAGGACTAGCGGGGGGTACCCCCCAAGAGACCCAGTACTTC.

The CDR3 is CASTIYGEGTEAFF. The CDR3 nucleotides are TGTGCCAGCACGATATATGGGGAGGGAACTGAAGCTTTCTTT. J is TRBJ1-1 and V is TRBV6-5, with D unclear. The CDR3 totals 14 residues. Germline V lookup: CDR1 MNHEY, CDR2 SVGAGI. The V gene lost 7 bases and the J gene lost 5 bases, with 17 bases spanning the gap.

V usage is TRBV12-3 or TRBV12-4 and J usage is TRBJ2-7; no definite D call. V lost 8 bases and J 0 bases, leaving 11 bases between the germline ends. The CDR3 sequence is 13 residues long. The CDR3, as DNA: TGTGCCAGCTCGGGTTCCGCCTCCTACGAGCAGTACTTC. Translation gives CASSGSASYEQYF.

The V and J genes are TRBV29-1 and TRBJ1-4, with 7 bases identical to TRBD1. Germline V gene lookup returns CDR1 SQVTM and CDR2 ANQGSEA. The CDR3 spans 14 residues. The V and J ends lost 3 bases and 7 bases, in that order; junction bases with no gene match: 8. The CDR3 protein is CSVDEGADSEKLFF. The CDR3 DNA sequence: TGCAGCGTTGACGAGGGGGCTGACAGTGAAAAACTGTTTTTT.

This rearrangement joins TRBV11-2 to TRBJ1-1; possible D gene TRBD1, 6 bases. This CDR3 spans 14 amino acids. The germline V gene has CDR1 SGHAT and CDR2 FQNNGV. V was shortened by 5 bases and J by 5 bases, with 15 bases between the two germline ends. The CDR3 bases are TGTGCCAGCAGCAAAGGGGGGGGGCAGACTGAAGCTTTCTTT. It translates to CASSKGGGQTEAFF.

Turning to this clone: One end of the junction does not line up with germline, which may come from a read error. The chain carries TRBV7-3 and TRBJ1-1; tentative D call: TRBD1 (5 bases). The CDR3 runs to 14 residues. Germline V gene sequence: CDR1 SGHTA, CDR2 FQGTGA. The CDR3 here is CASSLNGGDTEAFF. CDR3 DNA sequence: TGTGCCAGCAGTTTAAATGGGGGGGACACTGAAGCTTTCTTT.

The V gene is TRBV27, the J gene TRBJ1-2; D is perhaps TRBD1 (5 bases). V was shortened by 7 bases and J by 2 bases, with 11 bases between the two germline ends. The CDR3 sequence is 13 residues long. Germline lookup yields CDR1 MNHEY and CDR2 SMNVEV (reference sequence). Here the CDR3 reads CASTPGLNYGYTF. The CDR3 nucleotides read TGTGCCAGCACCCCGGGACTCAACTATGGCTACACCTTC.